This T cell receptor beta chain was sequenced in a study of response to subunit inactivated influenza vaccine. Each CDR3 protein is one row after TCRdb ran MiXCR on the RT-PCR reads. The table shows around 750,000 distinct CDR3 sequences, with around 20% occurring only once. The table lists this clonotype with a few counts. The germline V and J ends were trimmed by 3 bases and 5 bases, with 11 bases remaining between them. The V gene's germline CDR1 is ENHRY and CDR2 SYGVKD. The CDR3 contains 13 residues. This sequence was found in a man aged 50-59 years who received an inactivated influenza vaccine. This chain joins TRBV10-3 and TRBJ2-7, with D possibly being TRBD1 (5 bases). Sequencing used PBMCs from blood, obtained more than 4 days after vaccination. DNA of the CDR3: TGTGCCATCAGTGAAGTGACAGTCCACGAGCAGTACTTC. Translating gives CAISEVTVHEQYF.